These 24 T cell receptor beta chains originate from one sample sequenced in a study of cytomegalovirus exposure and HLA in healthy donors. Primers: 60 Vbeta forward and 13 Jbeta reverse. The protocol was immunoSEQ multiplex PCR, while the TCRdb copy is restricted to in-frame clones and leaves out a portion. The sample yields about 270,000 clones, 72% seen once. The sequenced material came from PBMCs. These receptors all come from a female donor in good health and CMV-seronegative.

V and J are TRBV11-1 and TRBJ2-1; a possible D gene is TRBD2 (5 bases). The CDR3 consists of 15 residues. In germline, CDR1 is SGHAT, CDR2 FQDESV (reference sequence). Trimming removed 6 bases at V and 0 bases at J, with 12 bases between. This chain's CDR3 is CASRIGEGSYNEQFF. CDR3 in DNA: TGTGCCAGCAGAATAGGAGAGGGCTCCTACAATGAGCAGTTCTTC.

The genes are TRBV7-2 and TRBJ2-7; possibly TRBD2 for D (5 bases). The CDR3 runs to 14 residues. V shed 5 bases and J shed 0 bases, with 11 bases lying between them. Germline V CDR1 and CDR2: SGHTA, FQGNSA. As DNA, the CDR3 is TGTGCCAGCAGCCCTGGACGGGACTCCTACGAGCAGTACTTC. Translation gives CASSPGRDSYEQYF.

The rearrangement uses TRBV11-3 and TRBJ2-3; possible D gene TRBD2, 5 bases. The CDR3 has 14 residues. The V gene's germline CDR1 is SGHNT and CDR2 YENEEA. V was clipped by 4 bases and J by 1 base, with 9 bases between them. The CDR3 sequence: CASSSAGGTDTQYF. As DNA, the CDR3 is TGTGCCAGCAGCTCCGCCGGGGGCACAGATACGCAGTATTTT.

This clone was seen a few times. V usage is TRBV25-1 and J usage is TRBJ2-3, with D possibly TRBD2 on 6 matching bases. This CDR3 has 13 amino acids. CDR1 and CDR2 (germline): MGHDK, SYGVNS. The V and J ends lost 6 bases and 2 bases respectively, with 9 bases between them. The CDR3 nucleotides are TGTGCCAGCAGGGAGGGACCCACAGATACGCAGTATTTT. Its translation: CASREGPTDTQYF.

This clone was detected only a few times. The rearrangement links TRBV10-3 to TRBJ2-7, with 8 bases matching TRBD1. V dropped 7 bases and J dropped 3; count of bases not matched to a gene: 5. Germline CDR1 ENHRY, CDR2 SYGVKD. This CDR3 is built from 13 residues. CDR3 residues: CAITRDRGYEQYF. CDR3 bases: TGTGCCATCACCCGTGACAGGGGCTACGAGCAGTACTTC.

The J gene is TRBJ2-1, the V gene TRBV6-5, with 11 bases that match TRBD2. The ends lost 0 bases at V and 12 bases at J; junction bases unmatched: 7. CDR1 MNHEY and CDR2 SVGAGI come from the germline V gene. The CDR3 totals 15 residues. The CDR3 loop reads CASSYSTSGMGLQFF. CDR3 bases: TGTGCCAGCAGTTACTCGACTAGCGGGATGGGTTTGCAGTTCTTC.

This clone was recorded only once. This chain joins TRBV7-3 and TRBJ2-5; TRBD1 might be the D (6 bases). The CDR3 spans 13 residues. The V gene lost 2 bases and the J gene lost 5 bases, with 9 bases spanning the gap. Germline V gives CDR1 SGHTA, CDR2 FQGTGA. CDR3 sequence: CASSLGTPETQYF. The DNA of the CDR3 is TGTGCCAGCAGCTTAGGGACACCGGAGACCCAGTACTTC.

This chain joins TRBV5-1 and TRBJ2-3, with 9 positions matching TRBD2. The CDR3 runs to 19 residues. CDR1 and CDR2 (germline): SGHRS, YFSETQ. After removal of 4 bases from V and 0 bases from J, the junction contained 15 bases not matched to a gene. The CDR3 region is CASSLPTSGGYPSTDTQYF. CDR3 DNA: TGCGCCAGCAGCCTCCCGACTAGCGGAGGATATCCTAGCACAGATACGCAGTATTTT. Together with reference TRBV5-1 and TRBJ2-3, the CDR3 gives the full variable domain: KAGVTQTPRYLIKTRGQQVTLSCSPISGHRSVSWYQQTPGQGLQFLFEYFSETQRNKGNFPGRFSGRQFSNSRSEMNVSTLELGDSALYLCASSLPTSGGYPSTDTQYFGPGTRLTVL.

This clone has a handful of counts. This chain connects TRBV18 to TRBJ1-1; TRBD1 is a possible D gene (5 bases). CDR3 size: 14 residues. V lost 3 bases to trimming and J lost 6 bases, with 14 bases between them. The germline V gene has CDR1 KGHSH and CDR2 LQKENI. The CDR3 DNA follows: TGTGCCAGCTCACCGGGACTTAAGGGTTCTGAAGCTTTCTTT. Translating it yields CASSPGLKGSEAFF.

CDR3 protein: CASSKLSSGGAAYEQYF. CDR3 DNA: TGTGCCAGCAGCAAACTCTCTTCCGGGGGAGCAGCCTACGAGCAGTACTTC. The chain uses TRBV21-1 and TRBJ2-7; TRBD2 is taken as the D call from the table, unchecked against the DNA. TRBV21-1 is an annotated pseudogene. CDR3 length equals 17 residues.

CDR3 sequence reads: CASSWGTRDTGELFF. DNA of the CDR3: TGTGCCAGCAGCTGGGGGACACGTGACACCGGGGAGCTGTTTTTT. The V call is TRBV7-9, the J call TRBJ2-2; D perhaps matches TRBD1 (6 bases). The V and J ends lost 4 bases and 3 bases respectively, with 12 bases between them. CDR1 and CDR2 from the germline V gene are SEHNR and FQNEAQ (reference sequence). The CDR3 loop spans 15 amino acids.

The J gene is TRBJ2-1, the V gene TRBV5-4; TRBD2 might be the D (6 bases). In germline, CDR1 is SGHNT, CDR2 YYREEE (reference sequence). The CDR3 contains 14 residues. V was pared by 3 bases and J by 4 bases, with 11 bases between. CDR3: CASSSRENYNEQFF. The CDR3 bases are TGTGCCAGCAGCTCCCGGGAGAATTACAATGAGCAGTTCTTC. Full variable domain (outside the CDR3, taken from reference TRBV5-4 and TRBJ2-1): ETGVTQSPTHLIKTRGQQVTLRCSSQSGHNTVSWYQQALGQGPQFIFQYYREEENGRGNFPPRFSGLQFPNYSSELNVNALELDDSALYLCASSSRENYNEQFFGPGTRLTVL.

The V call is TRBV11-2, the J call TRBJ1-2, with D possibly being TRBD1 (5 bases). Germline CDR1 reads SGHAT; CDR2 reads FQNNGV. This CDR3 region has 13 residues. Trimming took off 1 base at V and 4 bases at J, with 7 bases between the two ends. The CDR3 nucleotides are TGTGCCAGCAGCTTAGGGGACTTCTATGGCTACACCTTC. It translates to CASSLGDFYGYTF.

V is TRBV27 and J is TRBJ1-6; D is undetermined. Trimming took 6 bases from V and 5 from J, leaving 14 bases between them. The CDR3 is made up of 15 amino acids. Per the germline V gene, CDR1 is MNHEY and CDR2 is SMNVEV (reference sequence). The CDR3 reads CASRRGPPDNSPLHF. In nucleotides, the CDR3 is TGTGCCAGCAGGAGAGGGCCCCCGGATAATTCACCCCTCCACTTT.

This chain joins TRBV5-6 and TRBJ2-5, with D possibly TRBD1 on 5 matching bases. CDR1 and CDR2 (germline): SGHDT, YYEEEE. CDR3 length: 13 residues. Trimming took off 2 bases at V and 4 bases at J, with 9 bases between the two ends. The CDR3 DNA reads TGTGCCAGCAGCTTCCGCAGGGCAGAGACCCAGTACTTC. Translation: CASSFRRAETQYF.

This clone was seen only a few times. The rearrangement uses TRBV9 and TRBJ2-7, with 8 bases matching TRBD1. The V and J ends lost 2 bases and 7 bases, in that order; junction bases with no gene match: 8. CDR3 size: 14 residues. Per the germline V gene, CDR1 is SGDLS and CDR2 is YYNGEE. The CDR3 sequence: CASSVLQGVGEQYF. The DNA of the CDR3 is TGTGCCAGCAGCGTTTTACAGGGGGTGGGGGAGCAGTACTTC.

The chain carries TRBV5-1 and TRBJ2-3; D not certain. The CDR3 has 11 amino acids. V dropped 4 bases and J dropped 2 bases, with 2 bases sitting between them. Germline V lookup: CDR1 SGHRS, CDR2 YFSETQ. CDR3 in amino acids: CASSLTDTQYF. In nucleotides, the CDR3 is TGCGCCAGCAGCCTCACAGATACGCAGTATTTT.

Worth noting for this clone: The germline gene is not matched at one end of the junction; a read error may be the cause. V gene TRBV28 combines with J gene TRBJ2-5; 9 bases are a match to TRBD2. The CDR3 has 15 residues. The germline V gene has CDR1 MDHEN and CDR2 SYDVKM. The CDR3 DNA reads as TGTGCAAGCAGGGGAGGACTAGCGTTACAAGAGACCCAGTACTTC. Translating it yields CASRGGLALQETQYF.

This clone is a singleton in its sample. The chain links TRBV28 to TRBJ1-3; D may be TRBD1 (6 bases). The CDR3 runs to 15 residues. The V and J ends lost 4 bases and 10 bases respectively, with 20 bases between them. CDR1 is MDHEN, CDR2 SYDVKM, per germline. The CDR3 DNA is TGTGCCAGCAGTTCACAGGGCCCAGAACTTTGGACCATATATTTT. Protein product: CASSSQGPELWTIYF.

The chain couples TRBV7-6 to TRBJ2-7; D gene ambiguous. From germline, CDR1 is SGHVS and CDR2 FNYEAQ. Trimming removed 2 bases from V and 7 bases from J, with 12 bases in between. The CDR3 totals 13 residues. The CDR3 sequence: CASSLLGSGEQYF. CDR3 bases: TGTGCCAGCAGCTTACTGGGTTCGGGTGAGCAGTACTTC.

In its sample, this clone was seen a few times. The chain uses TRBV27 and TRBJ1-6, with 10 bases lining up with TRBD1. This CDR3 has 15 amino acids. Trimming at V came to 3 bases and at J to 4 bases, leaving 0 bases not matched to a gene. The germline CDR1 and CDR2 sequences are MNHEY and SMNVEV (reference sequence). The CDR3 region is CASSLDRGYNSPLHF. CDR3 nucleotides: TGTGCCAGCAGTTTGGACAGGGGGTATAATTCACCCCTCCACTTT.

This rearrangement joins TRBV6-5 to TRBJ2-7; D call uncertain. Germline CDR1 MNHEY, CDR2 SVGAGI. V lost 3 bases to trimming and J lost 7 bases, with 22 bases between them. The CDR3 extends over 16 amino acids. CDR3 region: CASSYGFFGRRREQYF. The CDR3 DNA is TGTGCCAGCAGTTATGGTTTTTTCGGTCGCCGAAGAGAGCAGTACTTC.

This clone was seen just once. The chain carries TRBV7-9 and TRBJ1-2, with D tentatively TRBD1 (5 bases). Trimming left V 3 bases short and J 6 bases short, with 11 bases between. The length of the CDR3 is 13 residues. CDR1 is SEHNR, CDR2 FQNEAQ, per germline (reference sequence). The CDR3 DNA reads as TGTGCCAGCAGCTTCAGAGTGGGGCATGGCTACACCTTC. This encodes CASSFRVGHGYTF.

This clone was seen only once. The chain joins TRBV30 to TRBJ2-7; tentative D call: TRBD2 (6 bases). The CDR3 length is 13 residues. CDR1 is GTSNPN, CDR2 SVGIG, per germline (reference sequence). The V end was cut by 2 bases, the J end by 3 bases, with 11 bases between. The CDR3 coding sequence is TGTGCCTGGAGTATCCGGGGAGGCTACGAGCAGTACTTC. Its translation: CAWSIRGGYEQYF.